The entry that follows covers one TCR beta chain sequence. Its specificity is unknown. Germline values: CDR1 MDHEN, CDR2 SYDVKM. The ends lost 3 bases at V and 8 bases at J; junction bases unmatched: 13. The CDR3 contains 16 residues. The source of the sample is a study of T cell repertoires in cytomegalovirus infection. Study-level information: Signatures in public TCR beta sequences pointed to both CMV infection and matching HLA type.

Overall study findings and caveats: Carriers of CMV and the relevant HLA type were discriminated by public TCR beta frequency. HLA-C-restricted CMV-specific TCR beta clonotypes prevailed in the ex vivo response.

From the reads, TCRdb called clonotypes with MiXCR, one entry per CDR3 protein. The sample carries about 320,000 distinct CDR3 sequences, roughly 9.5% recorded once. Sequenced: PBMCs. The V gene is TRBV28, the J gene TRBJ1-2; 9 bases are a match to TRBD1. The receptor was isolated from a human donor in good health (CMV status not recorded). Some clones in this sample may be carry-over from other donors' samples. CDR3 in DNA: TGTGCCAGCAGTTTCGTGGTATCGGGACAGGGCAACGGCTACACCTTC. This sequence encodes CASSFVVSGQGNGYTF.